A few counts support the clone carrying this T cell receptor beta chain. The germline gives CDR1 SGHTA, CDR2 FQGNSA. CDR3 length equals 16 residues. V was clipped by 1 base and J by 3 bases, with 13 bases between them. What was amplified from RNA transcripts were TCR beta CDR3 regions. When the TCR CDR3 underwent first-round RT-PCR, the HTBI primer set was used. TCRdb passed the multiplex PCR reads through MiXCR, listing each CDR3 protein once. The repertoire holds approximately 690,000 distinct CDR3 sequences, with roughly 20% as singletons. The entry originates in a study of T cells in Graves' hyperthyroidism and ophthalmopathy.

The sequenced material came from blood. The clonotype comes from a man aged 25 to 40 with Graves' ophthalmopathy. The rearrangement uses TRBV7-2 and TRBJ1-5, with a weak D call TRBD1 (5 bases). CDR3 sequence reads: CASSLGPPGTNQPQHF. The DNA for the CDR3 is TGTGCCAGCAGCTTAGGGCCCCCAGGGACCAATCAGCCCCAGCATTTT.